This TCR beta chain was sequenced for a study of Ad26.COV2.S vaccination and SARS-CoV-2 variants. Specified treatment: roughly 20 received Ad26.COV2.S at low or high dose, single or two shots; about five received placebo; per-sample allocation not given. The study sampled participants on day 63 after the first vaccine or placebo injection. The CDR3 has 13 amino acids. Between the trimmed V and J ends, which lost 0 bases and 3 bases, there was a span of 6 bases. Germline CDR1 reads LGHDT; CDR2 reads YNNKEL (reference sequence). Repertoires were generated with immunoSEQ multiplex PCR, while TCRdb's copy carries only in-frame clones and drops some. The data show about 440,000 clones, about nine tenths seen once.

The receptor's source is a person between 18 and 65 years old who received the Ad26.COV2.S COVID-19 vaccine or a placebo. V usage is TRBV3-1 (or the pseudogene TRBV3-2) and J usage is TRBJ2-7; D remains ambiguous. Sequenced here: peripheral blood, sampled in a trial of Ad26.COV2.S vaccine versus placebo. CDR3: CASSQDVLYEQYF. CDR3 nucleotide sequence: TGTGCCAGCAGCCAAGATGTACTCTACGAGCAGTACTTC.